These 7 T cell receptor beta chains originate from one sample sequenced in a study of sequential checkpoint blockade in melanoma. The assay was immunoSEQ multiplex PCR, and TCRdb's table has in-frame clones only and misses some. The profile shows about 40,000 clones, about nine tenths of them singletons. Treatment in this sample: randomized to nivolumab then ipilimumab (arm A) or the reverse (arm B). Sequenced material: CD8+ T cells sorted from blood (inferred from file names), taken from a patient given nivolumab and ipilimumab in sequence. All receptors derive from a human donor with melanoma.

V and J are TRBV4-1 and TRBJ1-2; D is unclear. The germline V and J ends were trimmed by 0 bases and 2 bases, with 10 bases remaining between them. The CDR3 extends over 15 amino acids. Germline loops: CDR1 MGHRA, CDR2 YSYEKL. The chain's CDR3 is CASSQDSGVNYGYTF. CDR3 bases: TGCGCCAGCAGCCAAGATTCCGGGGTGAACTATGGCTACACCTTC.

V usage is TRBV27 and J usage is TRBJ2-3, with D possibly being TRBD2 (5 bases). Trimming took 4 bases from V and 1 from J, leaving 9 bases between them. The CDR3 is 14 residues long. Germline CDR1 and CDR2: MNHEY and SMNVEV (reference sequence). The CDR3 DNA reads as TGTGCCAGCAGTTCCGGACTCCGCACAGATACGCAGTATTTT. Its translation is CASSSGLRTDTQYF.

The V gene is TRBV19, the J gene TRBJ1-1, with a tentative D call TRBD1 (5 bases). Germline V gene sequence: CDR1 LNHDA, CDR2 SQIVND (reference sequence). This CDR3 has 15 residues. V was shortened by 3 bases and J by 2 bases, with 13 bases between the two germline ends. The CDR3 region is CASSIFATANTEAFF. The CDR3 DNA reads TGTGCCAGTAGTATTTTCGCGACAGCTAACACTGAAGCTTTCTTT.

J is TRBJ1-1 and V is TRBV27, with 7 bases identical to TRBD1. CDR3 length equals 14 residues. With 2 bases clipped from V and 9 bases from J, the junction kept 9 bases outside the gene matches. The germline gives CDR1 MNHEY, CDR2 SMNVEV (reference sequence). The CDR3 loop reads CASSLAGSGQKAFF. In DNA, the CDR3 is TGTGCCAGCAGTTTAGCCGGATCGGGACAGAAAGCTTTCTTT.

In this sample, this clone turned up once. CDR3 DNA: TGTGCCAGCAGCCCCCAGGTGGGGGGGGCGAGACCAACCTACGAGCAGTACTTC. Translation gives CASSPQVGGARPTYEQYF. The gene calls are TRBV7-9 and TRBJ2-7, with a possible D match to TRBD2 (7 bases). Germline CDR1 is SEHNR and CDR2 is FQNEAQ (reference sequence). The CDR3 totals 18 residues. Deletions cut 5 bases from V and 2 bases from J, with 25 bases between.

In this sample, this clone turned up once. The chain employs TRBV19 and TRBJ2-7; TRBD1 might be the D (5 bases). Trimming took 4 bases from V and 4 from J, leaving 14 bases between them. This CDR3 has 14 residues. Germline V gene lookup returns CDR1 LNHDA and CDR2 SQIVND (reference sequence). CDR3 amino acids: CASSTQGGPYEQYF. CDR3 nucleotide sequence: TGTGCCAGTAGTACCCAGGGTGGCCCTTACGAGCAGTACTTC.

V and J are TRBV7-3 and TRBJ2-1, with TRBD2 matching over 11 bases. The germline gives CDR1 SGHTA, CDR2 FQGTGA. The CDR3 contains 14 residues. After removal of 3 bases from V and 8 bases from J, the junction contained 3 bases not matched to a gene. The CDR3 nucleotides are TGTGCCAGCAGCTTTAGCGGGAGGGCCGATGAGCAGTTCTTC. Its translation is CASSFSGRADEQFF.